The entry below describes one T cell receptor (beta chain). Its target antigen remains unknown. Base qualities are missing; no much larger clone stands one base away. This entry belongs to a study of shared clonotypes between healthy human individuals (dated by TCRdb to the early 2020s). Regarding the research as a whole: The cohort included three men and two women between 18 and 49 years of age. For each donor, CD4 naive and CD4 memory were each given three plates, CD8 naive was given two plates, and CD8 memory was given one plate. Per donor, leukapheresis produced somewhere between about 0.94 and 8.9 billion PBMCs. To estimate repertoire size and how much clonotypes are shared between individuals, the study performed deep sequencing of blood TCR repertoires from roughly five healthy adults. Different laboratories and diverse techniques were used to prepare libraries and sequence TCR repertoires, to increase sequencing depth and limit assay-specific biases. Overall results and qualifications from the work: Rarefaction of sorted-subset datasets indicated incomplete sequencing despite the large sequencing depth. Around 5% of naive CD4, around 3.5% of naive CD8, about 2.4% of memory CD4, and approximately 0.4% of memory CD8 clonotypes were shared across several donors. Naive subsets generally had larger estimated clonotype richness than memory subsets did. Higher generation probabilities were observed for clonotypes shared by all four sorted-subset donors than for non-shared clonotypes. Sampling was limited to blood, and TCR repertoires in tissue likely differ from TCR repertoires in blood. The small number of donors limited the genetic and exposure-history diversity represented. Pairwise subsampling indicated that sequencing depth was expected to affect the degree of clonotype sharing among donors.

Using the deep immunoSEQ assay, multiplex PCR amplified TCR CDR3 regions from genomic DNA. Extracted genomic DNA from each cell subset was spread evenly across all wells of several immunoSEQ 96-well plates, with each plate serving as a replicate. Each replicate PCR for sorted subsets received roughly 0.2 ug genomic DNA, equal to roughly 33,000 T cell genomes. Purified libraries were quantified with a Qubit 3.0 fluorometer, sized on a Bioanalyzer 2100, and re-quantified with the KAPA Library Quantification kit. Every immunoSEQ 96-well plate was sequenced on a separate single-read 150-cycle Illumina NextSeq 550 flow cell. For the original study's pipeline: Because the immunoSEQ output included only junctional sequences and no quality scores, the filtering could not be the same as the filtering used for full-length reads. Sequences were annotated with PyIR, a Python wrapper for IgBLAST v1.9, using IMGT germline references to assign V/J genes and CDR3. Reads were filtered out if the reads had weak V/J assignments (E-value above 1e-6), no CDR3, stop codons, out-of-frame junctions, or ambiguous translated residues. V3J clonotypes were defined by identical inferred V gene, J gene, and CDR3 amino acid sequence. Percentage overlap between repertoires was calculated by dividing the number of shared unique clonotypes by the size of the smaller repertoire. Three approaches were used to assess repertoire richness: RTK rarefaction, the Chao1 estimator, and Recon v2.1 estimates of unobserved clonotypes. Generation probabilities for all TCRbeta clonotypes obtained by the gDNA method from a handful of donors were computed using OLGA. Entries here come from immuneACCESS through TCRdb and include only in-frame sequences with V and J called. Some clones fail to appear in such tables; in the studies checked, an unresolved V gene covers under half of the shortfall, and the cause of the remainder is unknown. V, J and clone size reflect that table, while D and trimming were determined from the DNA. Recorded for this sample are 2 million to 2.5 million clones; more than 90% of them occurred a single time. Roughly 0.13% of the sample rests with the top ten.

The donors were healthy, HIV-negative adults who had no recently reported acute infections or vaccinations. Every donor was a Caucasian adult living in Nashville, Tennessee, USA. CD4+ T cells were enriched by magnetic negative selection; naive cells were then positively selected on CD45RA, and the negative fraction formed the memory subset. Blood was collected by leukapheresis, and PBMCs were isolated by Ficoll-Histopaque density gradient centrifugation and then cryopreserved in liquid nitrogen vapor phase. Analytical flow cytometry was used to check the purity and quantity of each magnetically sorted T cell population. From each sorted fraction, genomic DNA was isolated and quantified by UV absorbance on a Nanodrop 2000c. The TCR comes from a man aged 18 to 29 in good health. The sample consisted of naive CD4+ T cells sorted from blood. The label giving this sample's cell subset or site can be read as: CD45RA+ positively selected.

The sequenced DNA is TGTGCCAGTAGTAAGGACAGGGGAAGTGAAAAACTGTTTTTT. Translated, this gives CASSKDRGSEKLFF. Recombination linked TRBV19 to TRBJ1-4, with 9 middle bases fitting TRBD1. The CDR3 starts with the cysteine, ends with the phenylalanine, and has 14 residues. The retained sequence is limited to the CDR3, 42 bases, with the frame set at the first base. Sequences LNHDA (CDR1) and SQIVND (CDR2) are obtained from the germline V gene (reference sequence). Here V drops 4 bases and J drops 7 bases, and the junction holds 4 bases not matched to any gene.